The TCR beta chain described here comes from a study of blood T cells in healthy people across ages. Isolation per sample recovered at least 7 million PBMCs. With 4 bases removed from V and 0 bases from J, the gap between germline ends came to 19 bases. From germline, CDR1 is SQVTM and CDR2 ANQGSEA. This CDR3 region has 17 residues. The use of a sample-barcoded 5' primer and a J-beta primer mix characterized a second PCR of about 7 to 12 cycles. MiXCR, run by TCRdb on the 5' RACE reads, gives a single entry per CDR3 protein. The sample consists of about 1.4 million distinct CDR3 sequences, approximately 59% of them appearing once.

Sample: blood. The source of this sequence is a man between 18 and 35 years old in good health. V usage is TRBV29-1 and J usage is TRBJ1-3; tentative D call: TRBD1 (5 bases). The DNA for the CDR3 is TGCAGCGTTGGAGGGGCGGGGACCCTTAGCTCTGGAAACACCATATATTTT. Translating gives CSVGGAGTLSSGNTIYF.